This T cell receptor beta chain was sequenced for a study of sequential checkpoint blockade in melanoma (dated by TCRdb to between 2019 and 2020). Regarding the research as a whole: Using 1:1 randomization, the trial assigned patients either to first-line nivolumab followed by ipilimumab (arm A) or to ipilimumab followed by nivolumab (arm B). Maintenance nivolumab came after both trial sequences. Study-wide conclusions, independent of this receptor: The model for predicting response that combines TCR metrics with mutation burden needs to be validated in larger, independent patient cohorts.

The treatment or condition label for this specimen denotes: randomized to nivolumab then ipilimumab (arm A) or the reverse (arm B). No trial patient had received prior DNA-damaging chemotherapy. On a FACS Aria II flow cytometer, live CD3+CD8+ cells that were negative for CD19 and CD56 were sorted from thawed PBMCs. Samples came from patients with melanoma in CheckMate 064, a randomized, open-label phase II trial of sequential checkpoint blockade. Peripheral blood mononuclear cells were collected by leukapheresis, purified using Ficoll-Paque, and frozen in human serum containing approximately 9.1% DMSO. Purity of sorted blood CD3+CD8+ cells was verified at >95% immediately after sorting, followed by DNA extraction. V and J are trimmed by 4 bases and 2 bases, and the gene matches miss 1 base of the junction. The CDR3 starts with the cysteine, ends with the phenylalanine, and has 13 residues. The CDR3 DNA has 39 bases and is translated from base 1. According to the germline V gene (reference sequence), CDR1 reads MNHEY and CDR2 reads SMNVEV.

By its share of the sample, this clone is medium-sized (0.01 to 0.1%). Its antigen is still unknown. Base-call qualities are not available, and no considerably larger clone is one nucleotide away. TCRbeta CDR3 regions were immunosequenced from genomic DNA with the immunoSEQ Assay. Before high-throughput sequencing, the genomic DNA was amplified using bias-controlled multiplex PCR. In the source study's methods: To quantify the absolute abundance of each unique TCRbeta CDR3 region, the sequences were collapsed and filtered. Clonality, defined as 1 minus Pielou's evenness, was calculated using only productive rearrangements. A previously published method was used to identify clones whose frequencies were significantly greater in on-treatment samples than in baseline samples. TCRdb obtained this table from immuneACCESS and retained in-frame rearrangements with V and J assigned. These tables miss some clones; where compared with another copy, unresolved V genes account for less than half of the shortfall, and the remainder is unexplained. V, J and clone size are those of that table, while D and trimming were read from the DNA. Across this sample there are around 19,000 clones, with roughly 72% seen only once. The top ten clones comprise roughly 23% of the sample.

This TCR was sampled from a human donor with melanoma. This specimen consisted of CD8+ T cells sorted from blood (inferred from file names), obtained from a patient given nivolumab and ipilimumab in sequence. The chain employs TRBV27 and TRBJ1-2; 7 central nucleotides agree with TRBD1. CDR3 loop: CASSSTGNYGYTF. At the DNA level, the sequence is TGTGCCAGCAGTTCGACAGGGAACTATGGCTACACCTTC.